These 5 T cell receptor beta chains came from one sample sequenced in a study of blood T cell repertoires in COVID-19. Data came from immunoSEQ multiplex PCR; TCRdb stores just in-frame clones and leaves some out. In the table there are a few hundred thousand clones, approximately 83% of which are singletons. The specimen sequenced was peripheral blood. The source is a person aged 70 to 85 with COVID-19, enrolled during active disease.

The V gene is TRBV6-1, the J gene TRBJ2-3; D not certain. The germline V and J ends were trimmed by 3 bases and 1 base, with 11 bases remaining between them. Germline-derived CDR1 and CDR2 are MNHNS and SASEGT. This CDR3 spans 15 amino acids. DNA for the CDR3: TGTGCCAGCAGTGACGGTGGGCTCGGCACAGATACGCAGTATTTT. Amino acids: CASSDGGLGTDTQYF.

The genes are TRBV11-2 and TRBJ2-6, with a tentative D call TRBD2 (6 bases). V was pared by 6 bases and J by 12 bases, with 24 bases between. Germline CDR1 reads SGHAT; CDR2 reads FQNNGV. The length of the CDR3 is 16 residues. The CDR3 reads CASRLVAPGTYAVLTF. In nucleotides, the CDR3 is TGTGCCAGCAGACTCGTGGCTCCCGGGACTTATGCCGTCCTGACTTTC.

J is TRBJ1-2 and V is TRBV19; D perhaps matches TRBD1 (6 bases). The CDR3 runs 14 residues. Germline CDR1 reads LNHDA; CDR2 reads SQIVND (reference sequence). The ends were cut back, 6 bases at V and 2 bases at J, with 13 bases in the middle. CDR3 nucleotide sequence: TGTGCCAGTAGGCTCCGGGACACGAACTATGGCTACACCTTC. Its translation is CASRLRDTNYGYTF.

The V gene is TRBV30, the J gene TRBJ2-1; D is possibly TRBD2 (6 bases). This CDR3 has 12 residues. V was shortened by 6 bases and J by 6 bases, with 12 bases between the two germline ends. Germline CDR1 and CDR2: GTSNPN and SVGIG (reference sequence). CDR3 sequence: CACPTLANEQFF. For the CDR3, the DNA is TGTGCCTGCCCTACACTAGCCAATGAGCAGTTCTTC.

This chain connects TRBV9 to TRBJ1-6; 7 nucleotides agree with TRBD1. The length of the CDR3 is 17 residues. Germline values: CDR1 SGDLS, CDR2 YYNGEE. Trimming at V came to 0 bases and at J to 9 bases, leaving 12 bases not matched to a gene. The CDR3 nucleotides are TGTGCCAGCAGCGTAGGCCCCACCGGCCAGGGGGGTTCACCCCTCCACTTT. This codes for CASSVGPTGQGGSPLHF.